Below, 6 T cell receptor delta chains from the same sample are listed, as sequenced in a study of Vδ1+ human thymocytes listed by TCRdb under 2018. TCRdb shows the sequencer as Illumina MiSeq. RNA extraction was carried out with the RNeasy mini kit, and reverse transcription was then done using Superscript III. CDR3 amplicons were generated by multiplex PCR with pooled V-gene forward primers and a constant-region reverse primer carrying Illumina adaptor overhangs. Clonotypes were called again by TCRdb from the public reads via CATT, and duplicate nucleotide sequences were then merged into one entry. A total of just under 55,000 delta-chain clones appear in this sample, around 15% of them only once. The ten largest clones capture roughly 0.5% of the sample. What the research found in general, with its limitations: Unlike the oligoclonal repertoires in peripheral blood, the thymic TRG and TRD repertoires appeared highly polyclonal, with Gaussian CDR3 length distributions.

What these receptors recognize is not known. Sequenced material: Vdelta1+ gamma-delta thymocytes from the thymus. This sample's cell subset or site label indicates: FACS-sorted CD3+ TCRalphabeta- TCRVdelta1+ TCRVdelta2- thymocytes. The receptors shown here come from a boy less than two years old who had congenital heart surgery.

The chain couples TRDV1 to TRDJ1; TRDD3 aligns across 8 bases. V gave up 5 bases and J gave up 2 bases; unmatched junction bases: 10. The CDR3 has 16 residues. Germline CDR1 and CDR2: TSWWSYY and QGS. CDR3: CALGTSFGGFTDKLIF. Written as DNA, the CDR3 is TGTGCTCTTGGGACTTCCTTTGGGGGATTTACCGATAAACTCATCTTT.

This clone was seen a few times. The chain carries TRDV1 and TRDJ1; 11 bases line up with TRDD3. From germline, CDR1 is TSWWSYY and CDR2 QGS. V shed 8 bases and J 11 bases; nucleotides not matched to a gene: 16. This CDR3 spans 15 amino acids. The CDR3 DNA reads TGTGCTCTTAGTAGTCCGCCCTGGGGGATACAGCAGCTCATCTTT. Its protein is CALSSPPWGIQQLIF.

This sequence joins TRDV1 and TRDJ1; D is undetermined. CDR3 length: 16 residues. Germline CDR1 is TSWWSYY and CDR2 is QGS. Trimming took 3 bases from V and 0 from J, leaving 14 bases between them. The CDR3 DNA reads TGTGCTCTTGGGGACCGCAGCGCAGCTTACACCGATAAACTCATCTTT. Translation: CALGDRSAAYTDKLIF.

As to this clone: An end of the junction differs from the germline gene, which may be a read error. The rearrangement joins TRDV1 to TRDJ1, with a tentative D call TRDD3 (6 bases). The CDR3 totals 16 residues. Germline CDR1 TSWWSYY, CDR2 QGS. CDR3 in amino acids: CALGARPSAGDCKLIF. The CDR3 DNA is TGTGCTCTGGGGGCCCGTCCCTCGGCGGGGGACTGTAAACTCATCTTT.

This chain joins TRDV1 and TRDJ1; perhaps TRDD3 as D (6 bases). This CDR3 has 15 amino acids. Germline V gene sequence: CDR1 TSWWSYY, CDR2 QGS. The V end was cut by 1 base, the J end by 7 bases, with 16 bases between. The CDR3 DNA is TGTGCTCTTGGGGAACCCGGGGCTGGGGCCCGTAAACTCATCTTT. It codes for CALGEPGAGARKLIF.

This clone was observed a few times. V and J are TRDV1 and TRDJ1, with D possibly being TRDD3 (8 bases). The length of the CDR3 is 22 residues. Germline-derived CDR1 and CDR2 are TSWWSYY and QGS. V was shortened by 3 bases and J by 0 bases, with 32 bases between the two germline ends. The CDR3 nucleotides read TGTGCTCTTGGGGACCACGTTTCCTACGCCATACTGGGGGTCTTGTACACCGATAAACTCATCTTT. It encodes CALGDHVSYAILGVLYTDKLIF.